This is a list of T cell receptor beta chains from one sample in a study of OX40 agonist ivuxolimab in advanced cancers. Assay: immunoSEQ multiplex PCR; the TCRdb copy retains only in-frame clones and omits some. The table lists 25,000 to 35,000 clones, approximately 81% of them singletons. This specimen consisted of CD4+ or CD8+ T cells sorted from blood, obtained in a trial of the OX40 agonist ivuxolimab. The receptors here all came from an adult with an advanced solid tumor such as melanoma, head and neck, liver or kidney cancer. CDR3s leave out the opening cysteine and the closing phenylalanine or tryptophan.

TRBV30,TRBJ2-3,14,AWSEVGTVSGDTQY
TRBV6-4,TRBJ2-3,12,ASSLGTGQDTQY
TRBV10-1,TRBJ1-4,9,ASSDGQGRF
TRBV29-1,TRBJ1-2,10,SVGSSGYGYT
TRBV7-6,TRBJ2-1,10,ASSLASNEQF
TRBV2,TRBJ2-1,14,ASSGGTSGSYNEQF
TRBV14,TRBJ2-7,12,ASSQGPGEYEQY
TRBV5-1,TRBJ2-7,13,ASSWTPDRTSEQY
TRBV10-3,TRBJ1-2,11,AITGGINYGYT
TRBV7-3,TRBJ2-3,13,ASSLTGVVTDTQY
TRBV2,TRBJ2-7,13,ASRRGRQGSYEQY
TRBV6-5,TRBJ1-2,12,ASSYTQGGYGYT
TRBV4-1,.,14,ASSQDARGPAYEQY
TRBV5-6,TRBJ2-1,12,ASRRQGWDNEQF
TRBV4-2,TRBJ2-7,14,ASSQDAAGESYEQY
TRBV9,TRBJ2-2,17,ASRQETGTSGRNTGELF
TRBV4-1,TRBJ2-5,14,ASSQEWPHEGETQY
TRBV4-1,TRBJ2-1,13,ASSQPTSGIDEQF
TRBV30,TRBJ2-1,13,AWSGLAGGYNEQF
TRBV28,TRBJ2-7,11,ASQDGLAYEQY
TRBV28,TRBJ1-2,12,ASRRRAPSYGYT
TRBV6-4,TRBJ2-1,13,ASSEGAGAYNEQF
TRBV5-5,TRBJ1-1,13,ASSLVRHLNTEAF
TRBV11-2,TRBJ1-1,11,ASSQETRTEAF
TRBV5-1,TRBJ1-1,10,ASSSGRAEAF
TRBV5-5,TRBJ2-7,11,ASSLAAGYEQY
TRBV27,TRBJ1-1,11,ASSPPGGTEAF
TRBV7-2,TRBJ2-2,16,ATPGTSGGVKNTGELF
TRBV28,TRBJ2-5,14,ASTPPRDRYQETQY
TRBV11-2,TRBJ2-7,15,ASSSLLGLAGAYEQY